This entry is about one TCR beta chain. The germline gene is not matched at one end of the junction; a read error may be the cause. This specimen belongs to a study of shared clonotypes between healthy human individuals. This table comes from immunoSEQ multiplex PCR, and its TCRdb copy is limited to in-frame clones, with some not included. The profile shows fewer than 600,000 clones, around three quarters of them singletons. The CDR3 runs 16 residues. From germline, CDR1 is KGHSY and CDR2 FQNENV. This sequence was found in a woman aged 40 to 50 in good health. Some clones in this sample may be carry-over from other donors' samples. The sample taken for sequencing was PBMCs. The chain recombines TRBV16 with TRBJ2-7; the D is unclear. CDR3 loop: CASGQHVPPGTYEQYF. The CDR3, as DNA: TGTGCCAGCGGCCAACACGTGCCCCCGGGCACCTACGAGCAGTACTTC.